Each of the 25 T cell receptor beta chains below was sequenced from the same sample in a study of blood T cell repertoires in COVID-19. The repertoire was sequenced with immunoSEQ multiplex PCR; TCRdb's copy has only in-frame clones and lacks some. The table has 80,000 to 100,000 clones, roughly 80% seen once. Sequencing was done on a sample of peripheral blood. These receptors originate from a man in his fifties or sixties with acute or convalescent COVID-19.

This clone occurred a few times. At one boundary the junction diverges from the germline segment, which might be a read error. The V call is TRBV11-2, the J call TRBJ1-1, with no clear D. There are 12 residues in the CDR3. Germline V gene lookup returns CDR1 SGHAT and CDR2 FQNNGV. The CDR3 reads CASSLVRSVAGF. The CDR3 DNA reads as TGTGCCAGCAGCTTAGTACGGTCGGTGGCGGGCTTT.

The chain links TRBV5-1 to TRBJ2-1; 12 nucleotides align to TRBD2. The V gene's germline CDR1 is SGHRS and CDR2 YFSETQ. With V trimmed by 3 bases and J by 15 bases, 10 bases remained unmatched. This CDR3 has 14 amino acids. CDR3 sequence: CASSWTSGTPGGFF. The CDR3 nucleotides are TGCGCCAGCAGCTGGACTAGCGGGACACCCGGTGGGTTCTTC. The whole variable domain, remainder taken from reference TRBV5-1 and TRBJ2-1, is KAGVTQTPRYLIKTRGQQVTLSCSPISGHRSVSWYQQTPGQGLQFLFEYFSETQRNKGNFPGRFSGRQFSNSRSEMNVSTLELGDSALYLCASSWTSGTPGGFFGPGTRLTVL.

The V and J genes are TRBV18 and TRBJ2-2, with D unresolved. V was clipped by 3 bases and J by 5 bases, with 7 bases between them. Germline CDR1 reads KGHSH; CDR2 reads LQKENI. The CDR3 extends over 13 amino acids. CDR3 sequence reads: CASSPLRTGELFF. CDR3 nucleotides: TGTGCCAGCTCACCCCTACGAACCGGGGAGCTGTTTTTT.

This clone came up once. The chain combines TRBV9 with TRBJ1-1, with 7 bases that match TRBD1. Unmatched junction bases numbered 11, after V lost 3 bases and J lost 0 bases. Germline V gives CDR1 SGDLS, CDR2 YYNGEE. This CDR3 is 17 amino acids long. This chain's CDR3 is CASSEGDRFFMNTEAFF. CDR3 DNA: TGTGCCAGCAGCGAGGGGGACAGATTTTTCATGAACACTGAAGCTTTCTTT.

The rearrangement joins TRBV2 to TRBJ1-6, with 7 bases fitting TRBD1. CDR1 and CDR2 from the germline V gene are SNHLY and FYNNEI. This CDR3 is 19 amino acids long. The V gene end was trimmed by 5 bases and the J gene end by 5 bases; junction bases not matched to a gene: 18. DNA for the CDR3: TGTGCCAGCAGTTTCCAGGGGGTTGACTACATGCAAAATAATTCACCCCTCCACTTT. Residues: CASSFQGVDYMQNNSPLHF.

The chain combines TRBV5-1 with TRBJ2-7; 7 positions match TRBD2. Germline CDR1 is SGHRS and CDR2 is YFSETQ. The CDR3 sequence is 17 residues long. V trimming: 0 bases; J trimming: 0 bases; junction bases outside the gene matches: 9. The CDR3 nucleotides are TGCGCCAGCAGCTTGGCCCTAGCGGAGGCCAGCTCCTACGAGCAGTACTTC. It codes for CASSLALAEASSYEQYF.

The chain couples TRBV28 to TRBJ1-6; D is unclear. Trimming removed 3 bases at V and 14 bases at J, with 11 bases between. Germline values: CDR1 MDHEN, CDR2 SYDVKM. The CDR3 consists of 12 residues. CDR3 region: CASSFFLSSLHF. The CDR3 DNA is TGTGCCAGCAGTTTCTTCCTTTCGTCCCTCCACTTT. Supplemented by reference TRBV28 and TRBJ1-6, the full variable domain reads DVKVTQSSRYLVKRTGEKVFLECVQDMDHENMFWYRQDPGLGLRLIYFSYDVKMKEKGDIPEGYSVSREKKERFSLILESASTNQTSMYLCASSFFLSSLHFGNGTRLTVT.

The chain employs TRBV6-5 and TRBJ2-7; TRBD2 might be the D (6 bases). From germline, CDR1 is MNHEY and CDR2 SVGAGI. This CDR3 contains 15 residues. V lost 4 bases to trimming and J lost 1 base, with 14 bases between them. The CDR3 DNA sequence: TGTGCCAGCAGTTCCTCCGGGACTCGATCCTACGAGCAGTACTTC. Amino acid sequence: CASSSSGTRSYEQYF.

This clone was seen a handful of times. The chain links TRBV19 to TRBJ2-7, with a possible D match to TRBD1 (5 bases). This CDR3 comprises 15 residues. Per germline, CDR1 LNHDA and CDR2 SQIVND (reference sequence). V gave up 1 base and J gave up 3 bases, with 13 bases separating them. The CDR3 DNA follows: TGTGCCAGTAGTATAGCCCAGGCAGGGAACTACGAGCAGTACTTC. Translated: CASSIAQAGNYEQYF.

The V and J genes are TRBV19 and TRBJ2-4; the match to TRBD2 covers 7 bases. The CDR3 sequence is 14 residues long. After removal of 3 bases from V and 3 bases from J, the junction contained 2 bases not matched to a gene. Germline CDR1 LNHDA, CDR2 SQIVND (reference sequence). In nucleotides, the CDR3 is TGTGCCAGTAGTATCACGGGGGGCAAAAACATTCAGTACTTC. Protein product: CASSITGGKNIQYF.

Only a few counts were recorded for this clone. J is TRBJ1-5 and V is TRBV7-8; 10 bases align to TRBD1. Germline V gene sequence: CDR1 SGHVS, CDR2 FQNEAQ. The J segment lost 6 bases and the V segment lost 2 bases, leaving 7 bases of the junction unmatched. The CDR3 has 16 amino acids. The CDR3 sequence is CASSLLRTGGTQPQHF. The CDR3 DNA is TGTGCCAGCAGCTTACTGAGGACAGGGGGGACTCAGCCCCAGCATTTT.

The rearrangement links TRBV9 to TRBJ2-7; D not certain. The V gene's germline CDR1 is SGDLS and CDR2 YYNGEE. The CDR3 is 13 amino acids. V was shortened by 0 bases and J by 3 bases, with 7 bases between the two germline ends. The CDR3 DNA reads as TGTGCCAGCAGCGTAGGACTGGGCTACGAGCAGTACTTC. As protein: CASSVGLGYEQYF. The full variable domain, in which reference TRBV9 and TRBJ2-7 provide the parts outside the CDR3, is DSGVTQTPKHLITATGQRVTLRCSPRSGDLSVYWYQQSLDQGLQFLIQYYNGEERAKGNILERFSAQQFPDLHSELNLSSLELGDSALYFCASSVGLGYEQYFGPGTRLTVT.

The V and J genes are TRBV10-2 and TRBJ1-3, with D possibly matching TRBD1 (5 bases). Germline assignment: CDR1 WSHSY and CDR2 SAAADI. V shed 2 bases and J shed 8 bases, with 16 bases lying between them. This CDR3 spans 15 amino acids. For the CDR3, the DNA is TGCGCCAGCAGTGAGCCGGGGACTGGAGGAGACACCATATATTTT. Amino acids: CASSEPGTGGDTIYF.

Only one count was recorded for this clone. V and J are TRBV30 and TRBJ2-5, with D possibly being TRBD2 (5 bases). The germline gives CDR1 GTSNPN, CDR2 SVGIG (reference sequence). CDR3 length equals 13 residues. V gave up 0 bases and J gave up 1 base, with 6 bases separating them. CDR3 in amino acids: CAWSVGGQETQYF. DNA of the CDR3: TGTGCCTGGAGTGTCGGAGGCCAAGAGACCCAGTACTTC. Full variable domain (rest looked up from reference TRBV30 and TRBJ2-5): SQTIHQWPATLVQPVGSPLSLECTVEGTSNPNLYWYRQAAGRGLQLLFYSVGIGQISSEVPQNLSASRPQDRQFILSSKKLLLSDSGFYLCAWSVGGQETQYFGPGTRLLVL.

The genes are TRBV7-3 and TRBJ1-6; 7 bases fit TRBD1. Looked up from germline, CDR1 is SGHTA and CDR2 is FQGTGA. CDR3 size: 14 residues. After removal of 2 bases from V and 10 bases from J, the junction contained 5 bases not matched to a gene. The CDR3 DNA follows: TGTGCCAGCAGCTTACGGCAGGGGGAATCACCCCTCCACTTT. Its translation is CASSLRQGESPLHF. Based on the CDR3 plus reference TRBV7-3 and TRBJ1-6, the full variable domain is GAGVSQTPSNKVTEKGKYVELRCDPISGHTALYWYRQSLGQGPEFLIYFQGTGAADDSGLPNDRFFAVRPEGSVSTLKIQRTERGDSAVYLCASSLRQGESPLHFGNGTRLTVT.

The J gene is TRBJ2-1, the V gene TRBV28, with 9 bases matching TRBD1. The CDR3 has 15 residues. Germline CDR1 reads MDHEN; CDR2 reads SYDVKM. The trim removed 4 bases at V and 2 bases at J, leaving 3 bases unmatched. The DNA for the CDR3 is TGTGCCAGCAGTTCCGGGACAGGGACCTACAATGAGCAGTTCTTC. This translates into CASSSGTGTYNEQFF.

The rearrangement uses TRBV3-1 (or the pseudogene TRBV3-2) and TRBJ1-1; possible D gene TRBD1, 6 bases. Trimming removed 2 bases from V and 1 base from J, with 11 bases in between. Per the germline V gene, CDR1 is LGHDT and CDR2 is YNNKEL (reference sequence). CDR3 length equals 15 residues. As DNA, the CDR3 is TGTGCCAGCAGCCAACCGGGACAATCGAACACTGAAGCTTTCTTT. Its protein is CASSQPGQSNTEAFF.

This clone came up a few times. The chain carries TRBV5-5 and TRBJ1-1; 8 nucleotides align to TRBD1. Trimming removed 5 bases from V and 1 base from J; junction bases left unmatched: 7. CDR3 length: 15 amino acids. The V gene's germline CDR1 is SGHKS and CDR2 YYEKEE (reference sequence). Here the CDR3 DNA reads TGTGCCAGCAGACTTTCCGGGACAGGGAACACTGAAGCTTTCTTT. Protein: CASRLSGTGNTEAFF.

The chain employs TRBV6-5 and TRBJ2-6, with a weak D call TRBD2 (6 bases). From germline, CDR1 is MNHEY and CDR2 SVGAGI. This CDR3 is 15 amino acids long. The V gene lost 8 bases and the J gene lost 2 bases, with 13 bases spanning the gap. CDR3 residues: CASQRELAGANVLTF. The CDR3, as DNA: TGTGCCAGCCAACGGGAGTTGGCTGGGGCCAACGTCCTGACTTTC.

J is TRBJ2-7 and V is TRBV9; weak D call: TRBD1 (6 bases). CDR1 SGDLS and CDR2 YYNGEE come from the germline V gene. Trimming stripped 0 bases from V and 6 bases from J, with 10 bases between. The CDR3 runs to 13 residues. The CDR3 sequence: CASSVEQGSEQYF. As DNA, the CDR3 is TGTGCCAGCAGCGTAGAACAGGGTAGCGAGCAGTACTTC.

The CDR3 is CASSLSTGGEQFF. In DNA, the CDR3 is TGTGCCAGCAGTTTATCAACGGGGGGTGAGCAGTTCTTC. V and J are TRBV27 and TRBJ2-1; TRBD2 aligns across 7 bases. The CDR3 sequence is 13 residues long. J was trimmed by 9 bases and V by 0 bases; bases with no gene match: 2. Germline V CDR1 and CDR2: MNHEY, SMNVEV (reference sequence).

The rearrangement uses TRBV10-2 and TRBJ1-3; D gene unclear. CDR3 length: 13 amino acids. CDR1 and CDR2 from the germline V gene are WSHSY and SAAADI. The ends were cut back, 4 bases at V and 1 base at J, with 5 bases in the middle. The CDR3 region is CASSASSGNTIYF. CDR3 DNA sequence: TGCGCCAGCAGTGCCTCTTCTGGAAACACCATATATTTT.

The J gene is TRBJ2-3, the V gene TRBV11-3; a possible D gene is TRBD1 (5 bases). V was shortened by 1 base and J by 4 bases, with 6 bases between the two germline ends. Germline V CDR1 and CDR2: SGHNT, YENEEA. The CDR3 has 13 residues. The CDR3 DNA reads TGTGCCAGCAGCTTAGCAGGGCCAGATACGCAGTATTTT. Translating it yields CASSLAGPDTQYF.

V gene TRBV27 combines with J gene TRBJ2-3; no clear D gene. CDR1 is MNHEY and CDR2 is SMNVEV in the germline V gene (reference sequence). The CDR3 extends over 14 amino acids. V lost 6 bases, J lost 4 bases, and 14 bases lay in between. The chain's CDR3 is CASSEGDSADTQYF. CDR3 coding DNA: TGTGCCAGCAGCGAAGGCGACTCCGCAGATACGCAGTATTTT.

For this clone: Different DNA sequences within this sample yield the same CDR3. This rearrangement joins TRBV11-3 to TRBJ2-6; TRBD2 agrees at 7 bases. Per germline, CDR1 SGHNT and CDR2 YENEEA. Trimming at V came to 1 base and at J to 4 bases, leaving 4 bases not matched to a gene. The CDR3 has 16 residues. The CDR3 DNA reads as TGTGCCAGCAGCTTAGTGGGGGGGTCAGGGGCCAACGTCCTGACTTTC. Translated, it gives CASSLVGGSGANVLTF.